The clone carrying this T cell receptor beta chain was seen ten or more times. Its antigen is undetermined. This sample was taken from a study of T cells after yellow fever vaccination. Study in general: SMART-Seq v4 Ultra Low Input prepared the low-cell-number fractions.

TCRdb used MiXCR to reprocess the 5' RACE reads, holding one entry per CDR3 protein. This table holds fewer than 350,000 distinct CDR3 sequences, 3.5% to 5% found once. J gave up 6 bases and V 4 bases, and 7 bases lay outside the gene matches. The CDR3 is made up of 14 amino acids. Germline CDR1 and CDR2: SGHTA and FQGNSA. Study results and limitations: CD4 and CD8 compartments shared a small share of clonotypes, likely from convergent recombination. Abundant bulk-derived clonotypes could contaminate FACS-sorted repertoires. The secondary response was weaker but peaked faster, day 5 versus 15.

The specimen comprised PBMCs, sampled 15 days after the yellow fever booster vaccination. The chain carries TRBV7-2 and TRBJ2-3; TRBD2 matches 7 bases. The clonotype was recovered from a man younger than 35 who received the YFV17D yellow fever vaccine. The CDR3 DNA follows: TGTGCCAGCAGCTATCCTGGACTAGGGGATACGCAGTATTTT. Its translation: CASSYPGLGDTQYF.